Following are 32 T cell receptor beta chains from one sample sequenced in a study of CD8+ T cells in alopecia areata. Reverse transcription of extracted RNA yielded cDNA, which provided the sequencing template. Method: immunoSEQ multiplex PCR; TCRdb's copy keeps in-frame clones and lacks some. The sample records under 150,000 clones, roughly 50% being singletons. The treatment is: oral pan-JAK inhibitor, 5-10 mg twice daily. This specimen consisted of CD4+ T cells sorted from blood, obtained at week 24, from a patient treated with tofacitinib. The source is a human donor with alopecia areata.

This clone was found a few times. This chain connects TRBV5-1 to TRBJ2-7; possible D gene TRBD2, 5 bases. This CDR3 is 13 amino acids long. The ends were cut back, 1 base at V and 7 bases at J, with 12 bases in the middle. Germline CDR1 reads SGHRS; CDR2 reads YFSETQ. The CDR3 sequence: CASSLMNGEEQYF. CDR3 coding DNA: TGCGCCAGCAGCTTGATGAACGGGGAAGAGCAGTACTTC.

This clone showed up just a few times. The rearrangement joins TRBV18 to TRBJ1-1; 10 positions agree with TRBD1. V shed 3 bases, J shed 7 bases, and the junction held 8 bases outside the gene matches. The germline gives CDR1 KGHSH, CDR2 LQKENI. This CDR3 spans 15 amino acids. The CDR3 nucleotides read TGTGCCAGCTCACCCCTATTGGGACAGGGGAATGAAGCTTTCTTT. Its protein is CASSPLLGQGNEAFF.

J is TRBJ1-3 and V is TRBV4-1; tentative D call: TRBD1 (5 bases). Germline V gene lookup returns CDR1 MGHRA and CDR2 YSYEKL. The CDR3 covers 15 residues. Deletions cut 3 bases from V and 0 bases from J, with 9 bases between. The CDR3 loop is CASSQGRGSGNTIYF. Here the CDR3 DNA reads TGCGCCAGCAGCCAGGGAAGGGGCTCTGGAAACACCATATATTTT.

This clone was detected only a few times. This chain's CDR3 is CASSSRYPIGNTF. Written as DNA, the CDR3 is TGTGCCAGCAGCTCTCGGTACCCTATCGGAAACACCTTC. The rearrangement links TRBV28 to TRBJ1-2; D is unclear. Germline loops: CDR1 MDHEN, CDR2 SYDVKM. The CDR3 has 13 amino acids. The V end was cut by 6 bases, the J end by 12 bases, with 20 bases between.

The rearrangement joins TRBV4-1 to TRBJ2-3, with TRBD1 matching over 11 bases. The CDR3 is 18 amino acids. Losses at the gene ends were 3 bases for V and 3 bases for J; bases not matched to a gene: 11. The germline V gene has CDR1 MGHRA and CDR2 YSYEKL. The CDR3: CASSQGLSGTGGTDTQYF. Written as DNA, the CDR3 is TGCGCCAGCAGCCAGGGTCTCTCCGGGACAGGGGGAACAGATACGCAGTATTTT.

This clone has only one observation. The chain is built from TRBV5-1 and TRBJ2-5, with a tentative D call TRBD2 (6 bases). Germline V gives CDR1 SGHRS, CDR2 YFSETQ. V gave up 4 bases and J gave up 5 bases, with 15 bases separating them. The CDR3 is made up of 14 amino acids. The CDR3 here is CASSPGLSVETQYF. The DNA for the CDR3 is TGCGCCAGCAGCCCCGGACTATCCGTGGAGACCCAGTACTTC.

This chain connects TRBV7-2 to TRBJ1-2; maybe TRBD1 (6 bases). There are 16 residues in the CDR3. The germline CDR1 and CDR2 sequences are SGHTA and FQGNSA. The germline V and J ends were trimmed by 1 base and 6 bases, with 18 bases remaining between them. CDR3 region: CASSLGPRGPGDGYTF. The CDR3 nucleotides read TGTGCCAGCAGCTTAGGGCCTCGGGGGCCGGGCGATGGCTACACCTTC.

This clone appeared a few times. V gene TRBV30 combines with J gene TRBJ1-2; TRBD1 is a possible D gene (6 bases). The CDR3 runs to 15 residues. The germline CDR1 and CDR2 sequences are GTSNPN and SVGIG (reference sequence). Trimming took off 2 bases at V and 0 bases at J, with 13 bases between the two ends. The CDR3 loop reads CAWSRGQTTNYGYTF. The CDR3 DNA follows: TGTGCCTGGAGTAGAGGACAGACAACTAACTATGGCTACACCTTC.

CDR3 sequence reads: CASMTGVGEQYF. The CDR3 nucleotides read TGTGCCAGCATGACAGGGGTTGGTGAGCAGTACTTC. The chain is built from TRBV2 and TRBJ2-7, with TRBD1 identical over 8 bases. The length of the CDR3 is 12 residues. Germline CDR1 is SNHLY and CDR2 is FYNNEI. The J segment lost 7 bases and the V segment lost 7 bases, leaving 6 bases of the junction unmatched.

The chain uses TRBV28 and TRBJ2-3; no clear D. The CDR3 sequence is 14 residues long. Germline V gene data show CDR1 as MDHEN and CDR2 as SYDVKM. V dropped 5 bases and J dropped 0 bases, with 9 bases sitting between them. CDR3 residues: CASSTQISTDTQYF. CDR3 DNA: TGTGCCAGCAGTACACAGATAAGCACAGATACGCAGTATTTT. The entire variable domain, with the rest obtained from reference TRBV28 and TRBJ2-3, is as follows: DVKVTQSSRYLVKRTGEKVFLECVQDMDHENMFWYRQDPGLGLRLIYFSYDVKMKEKGDIPEGYSVSREKKERFSLILESASTNQTSMYLCASSTQISTDTQYFGPGTRLTVL.

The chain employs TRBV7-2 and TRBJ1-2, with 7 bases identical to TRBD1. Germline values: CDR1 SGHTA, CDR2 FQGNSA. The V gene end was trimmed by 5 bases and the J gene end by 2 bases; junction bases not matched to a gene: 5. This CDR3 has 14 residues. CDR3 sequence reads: CASSAMTGNYGYTF. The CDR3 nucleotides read TGTGCCAGCAGCGCGATGACAGGGAACTATGGCTACACCTTC.

CDR3 coding DNA: TGTGCCTGGAGTGTCCGTCTGAAGAACACTGAAGCTTTCTTT. It specifies CAWSVRLKNTEAFF. The J gene is TRBJ1-1, the V gene TRBV30, with D hard to call. This CDR3 is built from 14 residues. V was cut by 0 bases and J by 1 base, with 9 bases left in between. CDR1 and CDR2 from the germline V gene are GTSNPN and SVGIG (reference sequence).

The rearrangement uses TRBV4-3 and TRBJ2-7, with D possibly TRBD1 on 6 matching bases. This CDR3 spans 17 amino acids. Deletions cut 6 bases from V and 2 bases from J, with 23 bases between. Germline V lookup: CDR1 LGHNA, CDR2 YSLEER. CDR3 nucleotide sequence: TGCGCCAGCAGACCGGTGCCCCAACGGACAGCCACCTACGAGCAGTACTTC. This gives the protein CASRPVPQRTATYEQYF.

CDR3 nucleotide sequence: TGTGCCAGCAGCAAACGGACAGGCCCTACAGATACGCAGTATTTT. It specifies CASSKRTGPTDTQYF. The chain joins TRBV14 to TRBJ2-3; TRBD1 agrees at 7 bases. The V gene's germline CDR1 is SGHDN and CDR2 FVKESK. CDR3 length: 15 residues. V dropped 5 bases and J dropped 3; count of bases not matched to a gene: 8.

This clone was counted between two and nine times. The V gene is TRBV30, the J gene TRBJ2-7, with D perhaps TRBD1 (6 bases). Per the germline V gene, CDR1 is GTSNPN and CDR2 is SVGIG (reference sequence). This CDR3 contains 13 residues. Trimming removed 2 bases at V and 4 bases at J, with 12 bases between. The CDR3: CAWSWDTKYEQYF. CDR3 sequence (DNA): TGTGCCTGGAGTTGGGACACTAAATACGAGCAGTACTTC.

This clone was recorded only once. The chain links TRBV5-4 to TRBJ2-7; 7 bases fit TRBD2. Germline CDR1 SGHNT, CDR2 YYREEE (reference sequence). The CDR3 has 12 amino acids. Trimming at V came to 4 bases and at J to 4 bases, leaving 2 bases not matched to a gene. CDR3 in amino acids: CASSRGGYEQYF. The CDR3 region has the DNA TGTGCCAGCAGCCGCGGGGGTTACGAGCAGTACTTC.

The CDR3 bases are TGTGCCAGTAGTCGTACCCTACTAGCGGGGGGGTTGAATGAGCAGTTCTTC. Amino acids: CASSRTLLAGGLNEQFF. The genes are TRBV19 and TRBJ2-1; 13 nucleotides align to TRBD2. The CDR3 is 17 amino acids. Trimming at V came to 5 bases and at J to 7 bases, leaving 11 bases not matched to a gene. Germline CDR1 and CDR2: LNHDA and SQIVND (reference sequence).

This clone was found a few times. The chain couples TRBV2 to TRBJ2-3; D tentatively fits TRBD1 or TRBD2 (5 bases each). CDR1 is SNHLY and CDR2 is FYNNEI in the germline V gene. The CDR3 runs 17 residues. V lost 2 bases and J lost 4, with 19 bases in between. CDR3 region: CASSEFRGPPRADTQYF. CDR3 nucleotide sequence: TGTGCCAGCAGTGAATTCCGGGGCCCCCCGCGCGCAGATACGCAGTATTTT.

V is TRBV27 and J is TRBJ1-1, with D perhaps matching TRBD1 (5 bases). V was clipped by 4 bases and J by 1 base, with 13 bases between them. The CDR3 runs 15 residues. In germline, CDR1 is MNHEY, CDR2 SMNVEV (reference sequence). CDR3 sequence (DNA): TGTGCCAGCAGTTCCCCTTCCACAGGGAACACTGAAGCTTTCTTT. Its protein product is CASSSPSTGNTEAFF.

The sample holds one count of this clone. CDR3 in DNA: TGCGCCAGCAGCCGTGGGACAGCAACTAATGAAAAACTGTTTTTT. It codes for CASSRGTATNEKLFF. The chain has TRBV5-1 and TRBJ1-4; 7 bases agree with TRBD1. The germline V gene has CDR1 SGHRS and CDR2 YFSETQ. V was clipped by 4 bases and J by 0 bases; unmatched bases: 3. There are 15 residues in the CDR3.

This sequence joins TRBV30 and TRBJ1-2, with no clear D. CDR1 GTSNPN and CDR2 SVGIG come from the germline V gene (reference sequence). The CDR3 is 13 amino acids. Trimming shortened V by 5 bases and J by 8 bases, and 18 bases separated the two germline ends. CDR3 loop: CAWGLPGGEGYTF. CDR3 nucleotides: TGTGCCTGGGGTCTCCCGGGTGGGGAAGGCTACACCTTC.

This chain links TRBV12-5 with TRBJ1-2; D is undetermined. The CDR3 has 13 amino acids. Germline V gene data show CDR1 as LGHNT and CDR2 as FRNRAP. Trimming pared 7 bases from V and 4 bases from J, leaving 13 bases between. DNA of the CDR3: TGTGCTAGTGCCCCAACGGGCCTCTATGGCTACACCTTC. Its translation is CASAPTGLYGYTF. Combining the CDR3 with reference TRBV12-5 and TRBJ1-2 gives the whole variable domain DARVTQTPRHKVTEMGQEVTMRCQPILGHNTVFWYRQTMMQGLELLAYFRNRAPLDDSGMPKDRFSAEMPDATLATLKIQPSEPRDSAVYFCASAPTGLYGYTFGSGTRLTVV.

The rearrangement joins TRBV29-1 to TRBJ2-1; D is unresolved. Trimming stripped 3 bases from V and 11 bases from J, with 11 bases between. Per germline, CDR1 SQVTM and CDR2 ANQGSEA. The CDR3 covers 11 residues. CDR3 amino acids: CSVDFLAKQFF. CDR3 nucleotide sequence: TGCAGCGTTGACTTTTTGGCCAAGCAGTTCTTC.

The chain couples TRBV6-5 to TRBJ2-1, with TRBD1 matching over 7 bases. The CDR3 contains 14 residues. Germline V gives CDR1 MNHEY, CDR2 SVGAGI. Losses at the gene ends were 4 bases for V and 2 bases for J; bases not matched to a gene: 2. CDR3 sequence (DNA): TGTGCCAGCAGTTTGGGGACAGCCTACAATGAGCAGTTCTTC. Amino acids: CASSLGTAYNEQFF.

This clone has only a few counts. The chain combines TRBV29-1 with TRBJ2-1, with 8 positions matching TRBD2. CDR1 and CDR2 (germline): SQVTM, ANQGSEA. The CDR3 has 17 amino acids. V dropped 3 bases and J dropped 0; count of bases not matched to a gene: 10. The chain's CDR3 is CSVDRAGGLTSYNEQFF. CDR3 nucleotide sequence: TGCAGCGTTGACCGTGCGGGGGGCCTTACCTCCTACAATGAGCAGTTCTTC.

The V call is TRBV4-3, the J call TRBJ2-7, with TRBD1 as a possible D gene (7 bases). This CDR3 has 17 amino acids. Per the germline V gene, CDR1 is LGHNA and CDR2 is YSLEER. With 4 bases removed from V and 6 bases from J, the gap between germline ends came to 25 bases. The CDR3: CASSPSVGGGVLGEQYF. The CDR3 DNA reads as TGCGCCAGCAGCCCCTCGGTCGGAGGGGGCGTTTTAGGCGAGCAGTACTTC.

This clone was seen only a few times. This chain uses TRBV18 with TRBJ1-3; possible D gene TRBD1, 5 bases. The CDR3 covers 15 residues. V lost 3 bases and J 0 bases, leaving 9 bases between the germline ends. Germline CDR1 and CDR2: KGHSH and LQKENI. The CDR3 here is CASSPRDGSGNTIYF. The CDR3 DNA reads TGTGCCAGCTCACCGAGGGACGGCTCTGGAAACACCATATATTTT.

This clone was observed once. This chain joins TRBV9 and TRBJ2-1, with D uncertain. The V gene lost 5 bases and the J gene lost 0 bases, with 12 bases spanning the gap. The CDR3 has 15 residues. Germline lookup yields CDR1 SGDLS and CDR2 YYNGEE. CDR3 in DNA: TGTGCCAGCAGTCGAACACCAGCCTCCTACAATGAGCAGTTCTTC. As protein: CASSRTPASYNEQFF.

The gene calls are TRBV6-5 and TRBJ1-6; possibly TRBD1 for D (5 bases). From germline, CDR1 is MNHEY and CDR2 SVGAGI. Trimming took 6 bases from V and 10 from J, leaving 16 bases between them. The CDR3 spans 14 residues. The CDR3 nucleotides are TGTGCCAGCAGCAGGGACCCCAGAGCCTCACCCCTCCACTTT. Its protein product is CASSRDPRASPLHF.

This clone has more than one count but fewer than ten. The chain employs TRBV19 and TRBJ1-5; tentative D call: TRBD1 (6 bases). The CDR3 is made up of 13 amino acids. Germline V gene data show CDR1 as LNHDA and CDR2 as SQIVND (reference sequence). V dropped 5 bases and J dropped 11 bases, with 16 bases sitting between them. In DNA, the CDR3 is TGTGCCAGTAGTCTTCCAGGGGCCTCGGCCCAGCATTTT. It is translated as CASSLPGASAQHF.

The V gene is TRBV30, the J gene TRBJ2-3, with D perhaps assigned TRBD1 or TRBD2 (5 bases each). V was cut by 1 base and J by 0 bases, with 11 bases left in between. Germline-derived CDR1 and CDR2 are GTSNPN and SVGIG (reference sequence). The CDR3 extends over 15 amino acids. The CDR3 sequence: CAWSGDPESTDTQYF. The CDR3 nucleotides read TGTGCCTGGAGTGGGGACCCGGAGAGCACAGATACGCAGTATTTT. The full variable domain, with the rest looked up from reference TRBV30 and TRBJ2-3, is SQTIHQWPATLVQPVGSPLSLECTVEGTSNPNLYWYRQAAGRGLQLLFYSVGIGQISSEVPQNLSASRPQDRQFILSSKKLLLSDSGFYLCAWSGDPESTDTQYFGPGTRLTVL.

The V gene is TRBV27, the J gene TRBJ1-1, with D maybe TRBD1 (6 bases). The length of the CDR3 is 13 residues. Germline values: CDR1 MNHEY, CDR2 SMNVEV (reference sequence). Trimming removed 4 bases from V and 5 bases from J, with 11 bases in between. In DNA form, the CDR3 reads TGTGCCAGCAGTTCCAACAGGGTAACTGAAGCTTTCTTT. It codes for CASSSNRVTEAFF.